These T cell receptor beta chains were read from a single sample in a study of regulatory and conventional T cells in breast cancer. TCRdb analysed the PCR reads with MiXCR anew, one entry per CDR3 protein. The repertoire includes roughly 15,000 distinct CDR3 sequences, 25% to 40% of them detected once, and less than 2% sits in the top ten. The specimen was conventional T cells from blood. The receptor source for this set is a female donor in good health. CDR3s include the opening cysteine and the closing phenylalanine or tryptophan. A D gene is named only where the DNA matches it firmly. Some rows have no size entry. The others give once, few or many, or a class for an expanded clone.

TRBJ2-1 NA TRBV7-2 TRBD2 CASSRRGGLTYNEQFF TGTGCCAGCAGCAGACGCGGGGGTCTCACCTACAATGAGCAGTTCTTC
TRBJ2-3 NA TRBV5-1 NA CASSLGGDYYTDTQYF TGCGCCAGCAGCTTGGGTGGAGACTACTACACAGATACGCAGTATTTT
TRBJ2-5 NA TRBV19 NA CASSLTRDQETQYF TGTGCCAGTAGTCTTACGAGAGACCAAGAGACCCAGTACTTC
TRBJ1-1 NA TRBV4-3 NA CASSQERVAEAFF TGCGCCAGCAGCCAAGAACGGGTCGCTGAAGCTTTCTTT
TRBJ2-7 few TRBV20-1 NA CSATLDRPIPSYEQYF TGCAGTGCTACCCTCGACAGGCCGATTCCCTCCTACGAGCAGTACTTC
TRBJ2-3 NA TRBV6-5 NA CASSYRFLSTDTQYF TGTGCCAGCAGTTACCGCTTTTTAAGCACAGATACGCAGTATTTT
TRBJ2-3 NA TRBV7-3 TRBD2 CASSLNSGRVNTDTQYF TGTGCCAGCAGCTTAAATAGCGGGAGGGTTAACACAGATACGCAGTATTTT
TRBJ2-6 NA TRBV5-1 NA CASSLIQGPGANVLTF TGCGCCAGCAGCTTGATCCAGGGGCCTGGGGCCAACGTCCTGACTTTC
TRBJ2-1 few TRBV6-5 TRBD2 CASRASGSDEQFF TGTGCCAGCAGGGCTAGCGGGAGCGATGAGCAGTTCTTC
TRBJ2-7 few TRBV19 NA CASSPGRSYEQYF TGTGCCAGTAGCCCGGGACGTAGCTACGAGCAGTACTTC
TRBJ2-7 NA TRBV4-1 TRBD2 CASSQGLAGILTYEQYF TGCGCCAGCAGCCAGGGACTAGCGGGGATCCTTACCTACGAGCAGTACTTC
TRBJ2-7 many TRBV4-1 NA CASRLRVMSYEQYF TGCGCCAGCAGACTCAGGGTTATGTCCTACGAGCAGTACTTC
TRBJ2-3 medium-sized TRBV18 TRBD1 CASSPTRTGSTDTQYF TGTGCCAGCTCACCAACGAGGACAGGGTCCACAGATACGCAGTATTTT
TRBJ2-7 once TRBV12-3/TRBV12-4 TRBD1 CASIRRDRDPYEQYF TGTGCCAGCATCCGCCGGGACAGGGATCCCTACGAGCAGTACTTC
TRBJ1-1 large TRBV6-2/TRBV6-3 NA CASSYSKGWGAFF TGTGCCAGCAGTTACTCGAAGGGTTGGGGAGCTTTCTTT
TRBJ2-2 NA TRBV20-1 TRBD2 CSAREAGREGNGELFF TGCAGTGCTAGAGAAGCGGGGCGGGAGGGCAACGGGGAGCTGTTTTTT
TRBJ1-4 NA TRBV2 NA CASGGREFEKLFF TGTGCCAGCGGCGGTCGGGAGTTTGAAAAACTGTTTTTT
TRBJ2-1 few TRBV10-3 TRBD1 CAIRPGTGESSYNEQFF TGTGCCATCAGACCCGGGACAGGGGAGAGCTCCTACAATGAGCAGTTCTTC
TRBJ2-3 NA TRBV7-2 NA CASSFSTPTDTQYF TGTGCCAGCAGCTTCTCGACCCCCACAGATACGCAGTATTTT
TRBJ1-2 NA TRBV7-2 NA CASSGGDGGESYGYTF TGTGCCAGCAGCGGGGGGGATGGGGGAGAGAGTTATGGCTACACCTTC
TRBJ1-6 many TRBV3-1 NA CASSLVSPGNSPLHF TGTGCCAGCAGCCTCGTCTCCCCGGGTAATTCACCCCTCCACTTT
TRBJ1-1 few TRBV29-1 NA CSGGQNTEAFF TGCAGCGGTGGACAGAACACTGAAGCTTTCTTT
TRBJ2-1 medium-sized TRBV6-5 TRBD2 CASSYAGGNLNNEQFF TGTGCCAGCAGTTACGCGGGAGGGAATCTGAACAATGAGCAGTTCTTC
TRBJ1-3 few TRBV7-2 TRBD1 CASSLRPDRGTENTIYF TGTGCCAGCAGCTTAAGGCCGGACAGGGGAACTGAAAACACCATATATTTT
TRBJ2-5 NA TRBV30 NA CAWSPTGQGETQYF TGTGCCTGGAGTCCGACGGGGCAGGGAGAGACCCAGTACTTC
TRBJ2-3 NA TRBV29-1 NA CSVEEWPGPDTQYF TGCAGCGTTGAAGAGTGGCCTGGCCCAGATACGCAGTATTTT
TRBJ2-1 NA TRBV7-9 TRBD1 CASSYRTGGRSKQFF TGTGCCAGCAGCTACAGGACAGGGGGCAGAAGTAAGCAGTTCTTC
TRBJ1-3 NA TRBV7-9 NA CASSLNLGVSSGNTIYF TGTGCCAGCAGCTTAAACCTGGGGGTGTCTTCGGGAAACACCATATATTTT
TRBJ2-7 NA TRBV7-9 NA CASSSVKGTNEQYF TGTGCCAGCAGCTCGGTTAAGGGAACGAACGAGCAGTACTTC
TRBJ1-5 few TRBV27 NA CASSLSRNQPQHF TGTGCCAGCAGTTTATCCCGCAATCAGCCCCAGCATTTT
TRBJ2-7 NA TRBV20-1 TRBD2 CSRQRETGEQYF TGCAGTCGGCAGCGGGAGACGGGCGAGCAGTACTTC
TRBJ2-1 NA TRBV24-1 TRBD1 CATSADVDRGQFF TGTGCCACCAGTGCCGACGTCGACAGGGGTCAGTTCTTC
TRBJ1-6 few TRBV4-1 NA CASSQGRTVETPLHF TGCGCCAGCAGCCAAGGAAGGACAGTAGAAACACCCCTCCACTTT
TRBJ2-2 few TRBV7-9 TRBD2 CASSTIAGATGELFF TGTGCCAGCAGCACAATAGCGGGGGCCACCGGGGAGCTGTTTTTT
TRBJ2-5 NA TRBV5-1 NA CASTLSGTFQETQYF TGCGCCAGCACCTTATCGGGCACCTTCCAAGAGACCCAGTACTTC
TRBJ2-4 few TRBV20-1 NA CSARDQGFGGRTNIQYF TGCAGTGCTAGAGATCAGGGGTTTGGGGGCAGGACAAACATTCAGTACTTC
TRBJ2-1 NA TRBV6-2/TRBV6-3 TRBD2 CASSYSSGGELSSYNEQFF TGTGCCAGCAGTTATTCTAGCGGGGGGGAGTTAAGCTCCTACAATGAGCAGTTCTTC
TRBJ2-2 medium-sized TRBV6-2/TRBV6-3 TRBD2 CASSYDLAGKLNTGELFF TGTGCCAGCAGTTACGATTTAGCGGGAAAGCTGAACACCGGGGAGCTGTTTTTT
TRBJ2-3 many TRBV6-2/TRBV6-3 TRBD2 CASSSTLGLAADTQYF TGTGCCAGCAGTTCCACCCTCGGACTAGCAGCAGATACGCAGTATTTT
TRBJ2-2 NA TRBV3-1 TRBD2 CASSFGLAAAGELFF TGTGCCAGCAGCTTCGGACTAGCGGCGGCCGGGGAGCTGTTTTTT
TRBJ1-1 NA TRBV21-1 NA CASSMYGNTEAFF TGTGCCAGCAGCATGTATGGGAACACTGAAGCTTTCTTT
TRBJ1-1 NA TRBV7-9 TRBD1 CASSLGQGSTEAFF TGTGCCAGCAGCCTCGGACAGGGAAGCACTGAAGCTTTCTTT
TRBJ2-3 NA TRBV6-6 TRBD1 CASRDRGLADTQYF TGTGCCAGCAGAGACAGGGGGCTGGCAGATACGCAGTATTTT
TRBJ2-3 NA TRBV7-2 TRBD2 CASSLGREAFSTDTQYF TGTGCCAGCAGCTTAGGGCGGGAGGCATTTAGCACAGATACGCAGTATTTT
TRBJ2-3 few TRBV3-1 NA CASSQGRGPLRADTQYF TGTGCCAGCAGCCAAGGACGGGGGCCATTGAGGGCAGATACGCAGTATTTT
TRBJ2-7 NA TRBV6-2/TRBV6-3 TRBD2 CASSLPSGGPYEQYF TGTGCCAGCAGTTTACCTAGCGGGGGACCCTACGAGCAGTACTTC
TRBJ1-2 few TRBV6-2/TRBV6-3 NA CASSYPGLGDYGYTF TGTGCCAGCAGTTACCCGGGCCTCGGAGACTATGGCTACACCTTC
TRBJ2-7 NA TRBV5-5 TRBD1 CASSFRDRGYEQYF TGTGCCAGCAGCTTCCGGGACAGGGGATACGAGCAGTACTTC
TRBJ2-3 medium-sized TRBV5-1 TRBD1 CASTLGQGGTDTQYF TGCGCCAGCACTCTGGGACAGGGAGGCACAGATACGCAGTATTTT
TRBJ2-1 medium-sized TRBV12-3/TRBV12-4 TRBD2 CASSYGLAANEQFF TGTGCCAGCAGCTATGGACTAGCGGCCAATGAGCAGTTCTTC
TRBJ2-3 NA TRBV20-1 NA CSARGISTDTQYF TGCAGTGCTAGAGGGATATCCACAGATACGCAGTATTTT
TRBJ2-1 medium-sized TRBV6-5 NA CASSSLNEQFF TGTGCCAGCAGCTCGTTAAATGAGCAGTTCTTC
TRBJ2-5 NA TRBV27 TRBD1 CASGTGRGETQYF TGTGCCAGCGGGACAGGCCGGGGGGAGACCCAGTACTTC
TRBJ2-7 NA TRBV5-4 NA CASKFWEPYEQYF TGTGCCAGCAAGTTTTGGGAGCCGTACGAGCAGTACTTC